The 8 T cell receptor beta chains reported below all come from one sample, sequenced in a study of blood T cells in healthy people across ages. Combining a sample-barcoded 5' primer with a J-beta primer mix, a second PCR ran for about 7 to 11 cycles. TCRdb itself ran the 5' RACE reads through MiXCR, one entry per CDR3 protein. The sample holds 1.5 million to 2 million distinct CDR3 sequences, about 49% seen once. The specimen sequenced was blood. The receptors stem from a woman between 40 and 50 years old in good health.

In this sample, this clonotype turned up a few times. The rearrangement joins TRBV2 to TRBJ1-6; D remains unclear. Trimming removed 3 bases at V and 6 bases at J, with 6 bases between. This CDR3 region has 13 residues. Germline assignment: CDR1 SNHLY and CDR2 FYNNEI. CDR3 loop: CASSEGFNSPLHF. In DNA, the CDR3 is TGTGCCAGCAGTGAGGGGTTTAATTCACCCCTCCACTTT.

The chain links TRBV6-2 or TRBV6-3 to TRBJ1-2, with 7 nucleotides matching TRBD1. V lost 5 bases to trimming and J lost 5 bases; unmatched junction nucleotides: 8. Germline-derived CDR1 and CDR2 are MNHEY and SVGEGT. This CDR3 spans 14 amino acids. This CDR3 reads CASSGGTDHYGYTF. In nucleotides, the CDR3 is TGTGCCAGCAGTGGAGGGACAGACCATTATGGCTACACCTTC.

The table lists this clonotype with many counts. The chain has TRBV29-1 and TRBJ2-1; 10 bases match TRBD1. V shed 8 bases and J 4 bases; nucleotides not matched to a gene: 5. The length of the CDR3 is 13 residues. Per the germline V gene, CDR1 is SQVTM and CDR2 is ANQGSEA. The CDR3 loop is CSIPGQGYNEQFF. The DNA of the CDR3 is TGCAGCATACCGGGACAGGGGTACAATGAGCAGTTCTTC.

This clonotype showed up just a few times. The rearrangement uses TRBV29-1 and TRBJ2-1; D is perhaps TRBD1 or TRBD2 (5 bases each). Trimming removed 7 bases at V and 2 bases at J, with 15 bases between. Germline CDR1 and CDR2: SQVTM and ANQGSEA. The CDR3 length is 14 residues. CDR3 residues: CSGGPSPTYNEQFF. The CDR3, as DNA: TGCAGCGGGGGACCTAGCCCGACCTACAATGAGCAGTTCTTC.

The V gene is TRBV15, the J gene TRBJ2-5; D is unresolved. The J call may be faulty, since TRBJ2-7 better matches the DNA end. The CDR3 has 14 amino acids. CDR1 is LNHNV and CDR2 is YYDKDF in the germline V gene (reference sequence). CDR3 nucleotide sequence: TGTGCCACCAGCAGGGCCTACGAGACCTACGAGCAGTACTTC. It translates to CATSRAYETYEQYF.

This clonotype was counted between two and nine times. This chain connects TRBV7-9 to TRBJ1-6; D is perhaps TRBD1 (5 bases). Germline V gene sequence: CDR1 SEHNR, CDR2 FQNEAQ (reference sequence). There are 14 residues in the CDR3. The V end lost 0 bases, the J end lost 9 bases, and 9 bases lay between the germline ends. CDR3 nucleotides: TGTGCCAGCAGCTTAGCCATTACAGGTTCACCCCTCCACTTT. Encoded protein: CASSLAITGSPLHF.

The chain recombines TRBV5-1 with TRBJ2-5, with TRBD2 matching 9 bases. Germline CDR1 SGHRS, CDR2 YFSETQ. The V gene end was trimmed by 3 bases and the J gene end by 2 bases; junction bases not matched to a gene: 8. The CDR3 is made up of 16 amino acids. The CDR3 reads CASSYRQRGVQETQYF. The CDR3 nucleotides read TGCGCCAGCAGCTACCGACAGCGGGGGGTACAAGAGACCCAGTACTTC.

This chain uses TRBV11-2 with TRBJ2-7; TRBD1 matches 9 bases. CDR3 length equals 14 residues. Germline CDR1 is SGHAT and CDR2 is FQNNGV. The J segment lost 3 bases and the V segment lost 2 bases, leaving 2 bases of the junction unmatched. CDR3 in amino acids: CASSLQTGGYEQYF. As DNA, the CDR3 is TGTGCCAGCAGCTTACAGACAGGGGGCTACGAGCAGTACTTC.